This T cell receptor beta chain derives from a study of PD-1 blockade in classical Hodgkin lymphoma (TCRdb year 2020). For the wider study: Nivolumab dosing was 3 mg/kg intravenously every 2 weeks, continuing until either disease progression or unacceptable toxicity. The study used TCR beta sequencing and CyTOF to define a peripheral blood immune signature of response to PD-1 blockade in classical Hodgkin lymphoma.

General findings and caveats noted by the study authors: Baseline TCR diversity was reported as lower in newly diagnosed patients than in healthy donors, and lower still in relapsed/refractory patients. Among trial patients, those achieving complete response had baseline diversity similar to that of newly diagnosed patients, while diversity was significantly lower in partial responders and progressors. Only a single clinical trial cohort was studied, and what caused the repertoire differences, possibly disease activity or prior therapy, remained undefined. By C4D1, a significant rise was seen in CD4+ TCR diversity but not in CD8+ TCR diversity (p=0.0027 vs p=0.16), and the rise was most apparent among complete responders (p=0.02). Patients starting nivolumab less than 1 year after ASCT had lower diversity and were excluded from later analyses to avoid confounding by immune reconstitution.

Genomic DNA was isolated using the Qiagen DNeasy kit from unsorted PBMCs as well as from negatively selected CD4+ and CD8+ fractions. Amplification of TCR beta CDR3 regions was done by immunoSEQ multiplex PCR with primers that anneal to V and J segments. A synthetic immune receptor repertoire was used to minimize amplification bias, and any remaining bias was removed computationally after sequencing. Concerning the study's data processing: Custom Python scripts were used to quantify repertoire diversity as the Shannon entropy index. Unsorted, CD4+ and CD8+ repertoires were analyzed separately, except in combined analyses where CD4+ and CD8+ sequences were merged in silico. A clone was considered expanded if an increase in frequency of at least 2-fold after treatment relative to C1D1 was found, and a pseudocount of 0.5 was applied to clones undetected at baseline. Clones with 0 or 1 copy at C1D1 were defined as singleton clones, while clones with 2 or more copies were defined as non-singleton clones. Clones expanded in unsorted samples were labelled as CD4+, CD8+ or unknown by matching protein sequences in sorted samples from the same patient. Wilcoxon tests were applied to paired samples to test diversity changes from C1D1 to C4D1. Not all clones reach the TCRdb copy of this immuneACCESS table, which keeps in-frame sequences only. Checked studies attribute under half of the gap to unresolved V genes and leave the rest unexplained. V, J and clone size are taken as reported in that table, and D and trimming were inferred from the DNA itself. Across this sample there are about 3,000 clones, with more than 60% seen only once. The ten largest clones represent 30% to 35% of the sample.

The CDR3 has 16 amino acids, counting the end cysteine and phenylalanine. Only CDR3 DNA remains: 48 bases, in frame from the first base. From a lookup of the germline V gene (reference sequence), CDR1 and CDR2 are MNHEY and SMNVEV. Relative to germline, V is 5 bases shorter and J is 4 bases shorter, with 20 bases between their ends. According to the study, the label for this sample's time point signals: cycle 1 day 1 (C1D1), immediately before nivolumab initiation. All trial patients had relapsed after autologous stem cell transplantation, with cohorts A, B and C differing in prior brentuximab vedotin exposure. CD8+ T cells were purified from thawed PBMCs by magnetic negative selection with a Miltenyi CD8+ T cell isolation kit. The trial cohort included around 56 patients with relapsed/refractory classical Hodgkin lymphoma, and each patient had a best overall response of complete response, partial response or progressive disease. Single-agent nivolumab was administered to trial patients in the multi-cohort phase II CheckMate 205 trial. An independent review committee assessed best overall response using the 2007 International Working Group response criteria. PBMCs from the trial were collected at three points: immediately before nivolumab initiation (C1D1), and during therapy at cycle 2 day 1 and cycle 4 day 1. Peripheral blood was collected in 8 mL Vacutainer Cell Preparation Tubes, from which PBMCs were isolated by centrifugation and then cryopreserved. Purified CD4+ and CD8+ fractions were generated only in cases for which an additional PBMC sample was available. Magnetically labelled cells were depleted on LS columns in a quadroMACS separator, and the flow-through was collected as the purified fraction.

This clone showed up just once. No antigen is known for it. No much larger clonotype is one base removed from it; base qualities were not supplied. The sample in question was CD8+ T cells from blood, obtained at baseline. This chain joins TRBV27 to TRBJ2-5, with TRBD2 as a weak D call on 5 bases. The source of this sequence is a human donor with classical Hodgkin lymphoma. DNA sequence: TGTGCCAGCAGTCCCGAACCTGTCGGGGTGGGAGAGACCCAGTACTTC. The resulting protein is CASSPEPVGVGETQYF.